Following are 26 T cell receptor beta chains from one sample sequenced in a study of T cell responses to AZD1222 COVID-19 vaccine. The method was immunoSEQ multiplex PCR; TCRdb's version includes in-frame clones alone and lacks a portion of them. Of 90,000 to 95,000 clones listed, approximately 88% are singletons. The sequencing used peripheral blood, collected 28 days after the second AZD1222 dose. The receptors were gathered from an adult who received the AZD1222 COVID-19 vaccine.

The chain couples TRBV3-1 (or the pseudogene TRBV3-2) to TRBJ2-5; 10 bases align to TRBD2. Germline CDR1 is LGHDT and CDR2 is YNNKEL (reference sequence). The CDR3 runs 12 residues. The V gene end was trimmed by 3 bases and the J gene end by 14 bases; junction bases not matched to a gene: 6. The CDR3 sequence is CASSHLAGAQYF. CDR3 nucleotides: TGTGCCAGCAGCCATCTAGCGGGGGCTCAATACTTC.

In DNA form, the CDR3 reads TGTGCCTGGAGTGCAGGGAGATATAACTATGGCTACACCTTC. Translated: CAWSAGRYNYGYTF. The chain is built from TRBV30 and TRBJ1-2; D might be TRBD1 (5 bases). Trimming left V 1 base short and J 1 base short, with 10 bases between. The CDR3 extends over 14 amino acids. The germline V gene encodes CDR1 GTSNPN and CDR2 SVGIG (reference sequence). The full variable domain, completed using reference TRBV30 and TRBJ1-2, is SQTIHQWPATLVQPVGSPLSLECTVEGTSNPNLYWYRQAAGRGLQLLFYSVGIGQISSEVPQNLSASRPQDRQFILSSKKLLLSDSGFYLCAWSAGRYNYGYTFGSGTRLTVV.

The CDR3 spells CASSFGGGAGFEQFF. The CDR3 nucleotides are TGTGCCAGCAGCTTTGGCGGGGGGGCCGGTTTTGAGCAGTTCTTC. The chain is built from TRBV7-9 and TRBJ2-1, with 9 bases aligning to TRBD2. The CDR3 sequence is 15 residues long. Germline V gene sequence: CDR1 SEHNR, CDR2 FQNEAQ (reference sequence). J gave up 9 bases and V 3 bases, and 9 bases lay outside the gene matches.

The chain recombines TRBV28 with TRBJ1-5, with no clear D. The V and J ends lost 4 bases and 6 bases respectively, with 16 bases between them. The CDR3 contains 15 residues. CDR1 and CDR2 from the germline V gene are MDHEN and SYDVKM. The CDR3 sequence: CASSYVPGSGQPQHF. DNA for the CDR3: TGTGCCAGCAGTTACGTTCCGGGCTCAGGTCAGCCCCAGCATTTT.

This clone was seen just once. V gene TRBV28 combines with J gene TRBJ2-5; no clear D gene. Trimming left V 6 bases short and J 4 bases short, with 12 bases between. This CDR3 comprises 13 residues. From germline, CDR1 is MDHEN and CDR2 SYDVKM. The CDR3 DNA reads TGTGCCAGCAGCCTACCGGGCCGAGAGACCCAGTACTTC. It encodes CASSLPGRETQYF.

The CDR3 DNA reads as TGTGCCAGCAGCGCGGCTAGCGGTTCCTACAATGAGCAGTTCTTC. As protein: CASSAASGSYNEQFF. This chain joins TRBV5-4 and TRBJ2-1; 7 bases line up with TRBD2. This CDR3 spans 15 amino acids. The V gene end was trimmed by 4 bases and the J gene end by 1 base; junction bases not matched to a gene: 5. Germline CDR1 SGHNT, CDR2 YYREEE (reference sequence).

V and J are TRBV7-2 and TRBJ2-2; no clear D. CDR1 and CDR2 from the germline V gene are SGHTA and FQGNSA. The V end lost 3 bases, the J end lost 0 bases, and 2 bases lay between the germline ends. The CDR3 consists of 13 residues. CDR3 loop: CASSFPNTGELFF. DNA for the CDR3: TGTGCCAGCAGCTTTCCGAACACCGGGGAGCTGTTTTTT.

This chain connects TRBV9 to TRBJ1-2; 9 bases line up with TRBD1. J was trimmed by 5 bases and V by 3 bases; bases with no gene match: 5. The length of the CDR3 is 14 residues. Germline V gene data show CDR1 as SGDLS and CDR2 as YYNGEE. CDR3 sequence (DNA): TGTGCCAGCAGCGCACAACAGGGGGCGTATGGCTACACCTTC. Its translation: CASSAQQGAYGYTF. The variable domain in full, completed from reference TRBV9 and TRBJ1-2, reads DSGVTQTPKHLITATGQRVTLRCSPRSGDLSVYWYQQSLDQGLQFLIQYYNGEERAKGNILERFSAQQFPDLHSELNLSSLELGDSALYFCASSAQQGAYGYTFGSGTRLTVV.

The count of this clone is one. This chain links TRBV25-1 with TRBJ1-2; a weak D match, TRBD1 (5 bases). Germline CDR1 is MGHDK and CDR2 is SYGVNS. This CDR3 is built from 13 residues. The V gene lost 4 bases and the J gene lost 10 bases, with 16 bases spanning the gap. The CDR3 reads CASSGSGRKIYTF. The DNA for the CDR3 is TGTGCCAGCAGTGGCTCGGGGCGGAAAATCTACACCTTC.

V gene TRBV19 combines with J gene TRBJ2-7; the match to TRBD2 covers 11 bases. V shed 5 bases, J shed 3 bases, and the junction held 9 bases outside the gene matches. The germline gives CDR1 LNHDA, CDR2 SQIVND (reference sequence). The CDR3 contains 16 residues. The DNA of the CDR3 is TGTGCCAGTAGTTCACTATACACTAGCGGGGGCTACGAGCAGTACTTC. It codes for CASSSLYTSGGYEQYF. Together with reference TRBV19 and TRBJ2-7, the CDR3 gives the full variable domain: DGGITQSPKYLFRKEGQNVTLSCEQNLNHDAMYWYRQDPGQGLRLIYYSQIVNDFQKGDIAEGYSVSREKKESFPLTVTSAQKNPTAFYLCASSSLYTSGGYEQYFGPGTRLTVT.

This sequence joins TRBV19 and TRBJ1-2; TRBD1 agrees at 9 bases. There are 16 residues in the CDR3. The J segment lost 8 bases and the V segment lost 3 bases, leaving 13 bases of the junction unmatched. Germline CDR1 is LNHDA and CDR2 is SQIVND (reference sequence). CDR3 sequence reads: CASSITRDRAGSGYTF. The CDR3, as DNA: TGTGCCAGTAGTATCACCCGGGACAGGGCTGGAAGCGGCTACACCTTC.

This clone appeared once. For the CDR3, the DNA is TGTGCCAGCAGCCCCGGAGACAGGAGAGCCTACGAGCAGTACTTC. Its protein product is CASSPGDRRAYEQYF. V usage is TRBV9 and J usage is TRBJ2-7; possibly TRBD1 for D (6 bases). Germline V gives CDR1 SGDLS, CDR2 YYNGEE. CDR3 size: 15 residues. Trimming stripped 4 bases from V and 2 bases from J, with 16 bases between.

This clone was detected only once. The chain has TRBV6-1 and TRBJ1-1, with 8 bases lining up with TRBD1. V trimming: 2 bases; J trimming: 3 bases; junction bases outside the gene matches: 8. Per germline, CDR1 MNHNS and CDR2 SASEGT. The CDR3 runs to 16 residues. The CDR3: CASSELARGPYTEAFF. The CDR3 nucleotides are TGTGCCAGCAGTGAATTGGCCAGGGGGCCCTACACTGAAGCTTTCTTT.

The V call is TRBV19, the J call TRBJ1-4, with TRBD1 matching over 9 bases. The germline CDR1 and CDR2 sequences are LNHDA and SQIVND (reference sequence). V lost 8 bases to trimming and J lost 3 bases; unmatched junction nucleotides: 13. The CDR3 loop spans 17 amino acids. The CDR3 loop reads CASSDTGGLSANEKLFF. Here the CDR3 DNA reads TGTGCCAGTTCTGATACAGGGGGCCTTTCTGCTAATGAAAAACTGTTTTTT.

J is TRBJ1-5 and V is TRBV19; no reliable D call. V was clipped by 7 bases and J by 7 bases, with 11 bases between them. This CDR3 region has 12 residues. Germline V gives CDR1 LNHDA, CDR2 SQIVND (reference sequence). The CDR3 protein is CASTGYRQPQHF. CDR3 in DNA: TGTGCCAGTACGGGGTATCGACAGCCCCAGCATTTT.

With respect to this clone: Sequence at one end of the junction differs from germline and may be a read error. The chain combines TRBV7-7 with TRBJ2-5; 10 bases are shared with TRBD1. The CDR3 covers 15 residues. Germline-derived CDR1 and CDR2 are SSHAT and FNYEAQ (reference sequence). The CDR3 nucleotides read TGTGCTAGCAGCCCGGGGACAGGGGAACAAGAGACCCAGTACTTC. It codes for CASSPGTGEQETQYF.

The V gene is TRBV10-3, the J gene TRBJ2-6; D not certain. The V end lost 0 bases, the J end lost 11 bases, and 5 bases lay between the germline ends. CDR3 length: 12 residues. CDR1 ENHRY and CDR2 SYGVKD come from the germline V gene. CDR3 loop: CAISESQHVLTF. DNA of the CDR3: TGTGCCATCAGTGAGTCGCAACACGTCCTGACTTTC.

Here the CDR3 DNA reads TGTGCCAGCGCCCGACTAGCGGAAGAGACCCAGTACTTC. Protein product: CASARLAEETQYF. This chain connects TRBV6-5 to TRBJ2-5, with TRBD2 matching 9 bases. The germline V gene has CDR1 MNHEY and CDR2 SVGAGI. The CDR3 loop spans 13 amino acids. The V segment lost 8 bases and the J segment 3 bases; nucleotides outside the gene matches: 4.

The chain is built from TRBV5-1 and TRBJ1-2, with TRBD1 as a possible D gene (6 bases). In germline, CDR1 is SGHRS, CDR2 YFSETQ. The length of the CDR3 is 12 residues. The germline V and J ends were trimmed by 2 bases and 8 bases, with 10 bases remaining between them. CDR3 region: CASSFYRDGYTF. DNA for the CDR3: TGCGCCAGCAGCTTCTACAGGGACGGCTACACCTTC.

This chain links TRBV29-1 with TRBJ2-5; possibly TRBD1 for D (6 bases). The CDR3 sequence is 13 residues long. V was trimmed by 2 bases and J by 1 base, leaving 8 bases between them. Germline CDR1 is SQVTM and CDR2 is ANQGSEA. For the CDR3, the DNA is TGCAGCGTTGAAACCAGGGGCCAAGAGACCCAGTACTTC. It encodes CSVETRGQETQYF. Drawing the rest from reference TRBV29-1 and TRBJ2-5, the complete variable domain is SAVISQKPSRDICQRGTSLTIQCQVDSQVTMMFWYRQQPGQSLTLIATANQGSEATYESGFVIDKFPISRPNLTFSTLTVSNMSPEDSSIYLCSVETRGQETQYFGPGTRLLVL.

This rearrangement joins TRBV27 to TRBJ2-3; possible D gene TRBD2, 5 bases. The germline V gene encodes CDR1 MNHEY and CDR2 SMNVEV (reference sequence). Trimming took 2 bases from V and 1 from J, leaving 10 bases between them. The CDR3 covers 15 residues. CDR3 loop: CASSLEGGGTDTQYF. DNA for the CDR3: TGTGCCAGCAGTTTAGAGGGTGGCGGCACAGATACGCAGTATTTT.

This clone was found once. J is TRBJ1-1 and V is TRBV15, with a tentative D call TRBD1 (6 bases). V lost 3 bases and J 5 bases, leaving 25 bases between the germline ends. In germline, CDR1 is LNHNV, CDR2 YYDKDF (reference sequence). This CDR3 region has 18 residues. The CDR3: CATSSALGTSNRWTEAFF. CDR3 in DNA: TGTGCCACCAGCAGCGCCCTGGGGACATCAAATAGGTGGACTGAAGCTTTCTTT.

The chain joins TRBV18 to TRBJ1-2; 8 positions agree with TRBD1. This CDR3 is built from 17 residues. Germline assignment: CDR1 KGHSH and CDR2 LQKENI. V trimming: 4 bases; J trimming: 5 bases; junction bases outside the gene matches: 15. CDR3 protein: CASSLLRDTGGRYGYTF. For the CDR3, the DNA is TGTGCCAGCTCACTTCTCCGGGACACAGGGGGTAGATATGGCTACACCTTC. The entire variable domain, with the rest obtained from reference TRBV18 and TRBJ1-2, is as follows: NAGVMQNPRHLVRRRGQEARLRCSPMKGHSHVYWYRQLPEEGLKFMVYLQKENIIDESGMPKERFSAEFPKEGPSILRIQQVVRGDSAAYFCASSLLRDTGGRYGYTFGSGTRLTVV.

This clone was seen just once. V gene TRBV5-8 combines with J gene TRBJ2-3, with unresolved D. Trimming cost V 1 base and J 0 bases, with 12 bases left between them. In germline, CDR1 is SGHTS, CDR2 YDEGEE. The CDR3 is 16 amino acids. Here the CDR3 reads CASSLRVSASTDTQYF. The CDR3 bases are TGTGCCAGCAGCTTGCGGGTTTCCGCTAGCACAGATACGCAGTATTTT.

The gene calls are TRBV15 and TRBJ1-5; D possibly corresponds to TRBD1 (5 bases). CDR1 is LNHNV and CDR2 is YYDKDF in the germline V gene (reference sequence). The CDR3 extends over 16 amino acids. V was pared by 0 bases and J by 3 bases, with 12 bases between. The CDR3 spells CATSRDLLGLNQPQHF. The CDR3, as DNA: TGTGCCACCAGCAGAGATCTGCTGGGGCTCAATCAGCCCCAGCATTTT.

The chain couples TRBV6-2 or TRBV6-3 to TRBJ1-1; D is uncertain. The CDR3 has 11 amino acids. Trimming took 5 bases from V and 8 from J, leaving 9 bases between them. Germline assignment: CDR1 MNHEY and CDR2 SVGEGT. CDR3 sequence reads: CASSRVREAFF. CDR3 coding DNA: TGTGCCAGCAGTAGAGTTAGAGAAGCTTTCTTT.